This paragraph reports one TCR beta chain. Its antigen remains unknown. The record originates from a study of cytomegalovirus exposure and HLA in healthy donors. PCR was performed using 60 Vbeta and 13 Jbeta primers. Assay used: immunoSEQ multiplex PCR; TCRdb lists only in-frame clones, some missing. The data hold approximately 100,000 clones, with approximately 80% observed a single time. The germline V gene has CDR1 MNHEY and CDR2 SMNVEV (reference sequence). The CDR3 covers 17 residues. V was clipped by 6 bases and J by 4 bases, with 25 bases between them. Study-level findings and limits: Reports indicate that TCR beta sequences accurately predicted the HLA-A and HLA-B alleles of most subjects. Reported results showed that the classifier diagnosed cytomegalovirus status with high specificity and sensitivity. In an earlier analysis, about 87% or about 30%: the productive usage of most TCR beta V segments. According to a later analysis, donors in an Asian-associated ancestry cluster reportedly had fewer N-insertions than the approximately 670-donor mean.

Sequencing was carried out using PBMCs. This sequence was found in a woman aged 40 to 50 in good health and CMV-seronegative. The V call is TRBV27, the J call TRBJ2-7; D perhaps matches TRBD2 (5 bases). CDR3 sequence (DNA): TGTGCCAGCAGGCCGGGGAGCAGCCAAGACAAGACGTACGAGCAGTACTTC. It translates to CASRPGSSQDKTYEQYF.